The present T cell receptor beta chain was sequenced within a study of blood T cell repertoires in COVID-19. Study background: Collection of acute and convalescent COVID-19 samples took place in the United States, Italy and Spain. PBMCs, B-cell-depleted T cells, or T cells provided the cDNA or gDNA that made up the material.

V shed 0 bases and J 4 bases; nucleotides not matched to a gene: 12. From germline, CDR1 is SGHKS and CDR2 YYEKEE (reference sequence). The CDR3 totals 17 residues. Authors' analysis steps: Reference gene primer amplification yielded estimated nucleated cell counts. Clones were sequenced by immunoSEQ multiplex PCR, and TCRdb holds only the in-frame ones, with some missing. V and J calls and clone size are given by that table; D and trimming were obtained from the DNA. The sample holds approximately 350,000 clones, around 89% seen once. The receptor was isolated from a woman aged 30 to 39 with COVID-19, enrolled during active disease. Input material: peripheral blood. V usage is TRBV5-5 and J usage is TRBJ1-1; 7 bases fit TRBD1. The CDR3 DNA follows: TGTGCCAGCAGCTTGGGGAGAATACAGGGGCGAGGCACTGAAGCTTTCTTT. It translates to CASSLGRIQGRGTEAFF. The full variable domain, its missing parts supplied by reference TRBV5-5 and TRBJ1-1, is DAGVTQSPTHLIKTRGQQVTLRCSPISGHKSVSWYQQVLGQGPQFIFQYYEKEERGRGNFPDRFSARQFPNYSSELNVNALLLGDSALYLCASSLGRIQGRGTEAFFGQGTRLTVV.